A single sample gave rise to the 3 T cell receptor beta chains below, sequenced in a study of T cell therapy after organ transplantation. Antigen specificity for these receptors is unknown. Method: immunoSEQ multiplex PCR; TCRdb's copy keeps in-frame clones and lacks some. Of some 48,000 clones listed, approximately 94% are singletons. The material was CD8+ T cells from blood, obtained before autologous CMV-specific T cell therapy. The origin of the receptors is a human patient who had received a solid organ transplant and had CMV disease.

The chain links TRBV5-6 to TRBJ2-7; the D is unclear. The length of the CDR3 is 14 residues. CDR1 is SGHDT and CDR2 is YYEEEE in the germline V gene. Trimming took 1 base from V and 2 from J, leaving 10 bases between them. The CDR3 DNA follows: TGTGCCAGCAGCTTGACACCTTCCACCTACGAGCAGTACTTC. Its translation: CASSLTPSTYEQYF.

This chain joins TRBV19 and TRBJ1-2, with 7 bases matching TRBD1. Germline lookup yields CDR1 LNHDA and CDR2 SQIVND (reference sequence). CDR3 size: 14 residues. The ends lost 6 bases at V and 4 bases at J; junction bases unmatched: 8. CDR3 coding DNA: TGTGCCAGTAGCTTGACAGGGACCACCTATGGCTACACCTTC. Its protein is CASSLTGTTYGYTF.

The CDR3 DNA reads as TGTGCCAGCAGCTTGGGAACTACAGGGCACACTGAAGCTTTCTTT. It yields the protein CASSLGTTGHTEAFF. The rearrangement joins TRBV5-5 to TRBJ1-1; TRBD1 is a possible D gene (6 bases). This CDR3 has 15 residues. Germline assignment: CDR1 SGHKS and CDR2 YYEKEE (reference sequence). The ends were cut back, 0 bases at V and 3 bases at J, with 12 bases in the middle. Looking up the rest from reference TRBV5-5 and TRBJ1-1 gives the full variable domain: DAGVTQSPTHLIKTRGQQVTLRCSPISGHKSVSWYQQVLGQGPQFIFQYYEKEERGRGNFPDRFSARQFPNYSSELNVNALLLGDSALYLCASSLGTTGHTEAFFGQGTRLTVV.